These T cell receptor beta chains were read from a single sample in a study of T-cell reconstitution after alpha-beta-depleted transplantation in children. TCRdb fed the PCR reads into MiXCR, producing one record per CDR3 protein. Counted here are 250,000 to 300,000 distinct CDR3 sequences, roughly 7.8% occurring once; the ten biggest clones make up 9.1%. This specimen was peripheral blood, taken 360 days after TCRalphabeta/CD19-depleted stem cell transplant. These receptors were obtained from a female patient aged 2 to 10 who had a stem cell transplant for Fanconi anemia, so the T cells may come from the graft donor. CDR3s leave out the opening cysteine and the closing phenylalanine or tryptophan. Fields, in order: J gene, V gene, CDR3 protein.

>TRBJ2-3|TRBV29-1
SVGQLNTDTQY
>TRBJ2-1|TRBV19
ASSYRATSDSYNEQF
>TRBJ2-1|TRBV30
AWDAGTVNEQF
>TRBJ2-7|TRBV13
ASSLFQAGWYEQY
>TRBJ2-2|TRBV12-3/TRBV12-4
ASRLSNGELF
>TRBJ1-2|TRBV20-1
SGVRDGGYT
>TRBJ2-5|TRBV28
ASSLWQGPQETQY
>TRBJ2-7|TRBV5-1
ASSLAGGGTVPYEQY
>TRBJ2-7|TRBV29-1
SVVDFGTWEQY
>TRBJ2-1|TRBV9
ASSPTFDRPTPNEQF
>TRBJ2-5|TRBV28
ASSLIWGGQETQY